This T cell receptor beta chain was captured by sequencing in a study of blood T cell repertoires in COVID-19. As processed by the authors: Estimation of nucleated cell counts relied on the amplification of reference gene primers. Some clones are missing from TCRdb's copy, which holds only in-frame ones; the method was immunoSEQ multiplex PCR. V and J calls and clone size are given by that table; D and trimming were obtained from the DNA. The repertoire includes about 160,000 clones, about 85% of them detected once, and approximately 7% sits in the top ten. The CDR3 is 13 residues long. The germline CDR1 and CDR2 sequences are SGHNT and YENEEA. Trimming took 5 bases from V and 1 from J, leaving 8 bases between them. This clone appeared a few times.

The V call is TRBV11-3, the J call TRBJ1-1; D remains unclear. The sample consisted of peripheral blood. The clonotype was recovered from a man older than 75 with COVID-19, enrolled during active disease. The CDR3 bases are TGTGCCAGCAGCGTTAACAAGAACACTGAAGCTTTCTTT. This translates into CASSVNKNTEAFF. The entire variable domain, with the rest obtained from reference TRBV11-3 and TRBJ1-1, is as follows: EAGVVQSPRYKIIEKKQPVAFWCNPISGHNTLYWYLQNLGQGPELLIRYENEEAVDDSQLPKDRFSAERLKGVDSTLKIQPAELGDSAVYLCASSVNKNTEAFFGQGTRLTVV.